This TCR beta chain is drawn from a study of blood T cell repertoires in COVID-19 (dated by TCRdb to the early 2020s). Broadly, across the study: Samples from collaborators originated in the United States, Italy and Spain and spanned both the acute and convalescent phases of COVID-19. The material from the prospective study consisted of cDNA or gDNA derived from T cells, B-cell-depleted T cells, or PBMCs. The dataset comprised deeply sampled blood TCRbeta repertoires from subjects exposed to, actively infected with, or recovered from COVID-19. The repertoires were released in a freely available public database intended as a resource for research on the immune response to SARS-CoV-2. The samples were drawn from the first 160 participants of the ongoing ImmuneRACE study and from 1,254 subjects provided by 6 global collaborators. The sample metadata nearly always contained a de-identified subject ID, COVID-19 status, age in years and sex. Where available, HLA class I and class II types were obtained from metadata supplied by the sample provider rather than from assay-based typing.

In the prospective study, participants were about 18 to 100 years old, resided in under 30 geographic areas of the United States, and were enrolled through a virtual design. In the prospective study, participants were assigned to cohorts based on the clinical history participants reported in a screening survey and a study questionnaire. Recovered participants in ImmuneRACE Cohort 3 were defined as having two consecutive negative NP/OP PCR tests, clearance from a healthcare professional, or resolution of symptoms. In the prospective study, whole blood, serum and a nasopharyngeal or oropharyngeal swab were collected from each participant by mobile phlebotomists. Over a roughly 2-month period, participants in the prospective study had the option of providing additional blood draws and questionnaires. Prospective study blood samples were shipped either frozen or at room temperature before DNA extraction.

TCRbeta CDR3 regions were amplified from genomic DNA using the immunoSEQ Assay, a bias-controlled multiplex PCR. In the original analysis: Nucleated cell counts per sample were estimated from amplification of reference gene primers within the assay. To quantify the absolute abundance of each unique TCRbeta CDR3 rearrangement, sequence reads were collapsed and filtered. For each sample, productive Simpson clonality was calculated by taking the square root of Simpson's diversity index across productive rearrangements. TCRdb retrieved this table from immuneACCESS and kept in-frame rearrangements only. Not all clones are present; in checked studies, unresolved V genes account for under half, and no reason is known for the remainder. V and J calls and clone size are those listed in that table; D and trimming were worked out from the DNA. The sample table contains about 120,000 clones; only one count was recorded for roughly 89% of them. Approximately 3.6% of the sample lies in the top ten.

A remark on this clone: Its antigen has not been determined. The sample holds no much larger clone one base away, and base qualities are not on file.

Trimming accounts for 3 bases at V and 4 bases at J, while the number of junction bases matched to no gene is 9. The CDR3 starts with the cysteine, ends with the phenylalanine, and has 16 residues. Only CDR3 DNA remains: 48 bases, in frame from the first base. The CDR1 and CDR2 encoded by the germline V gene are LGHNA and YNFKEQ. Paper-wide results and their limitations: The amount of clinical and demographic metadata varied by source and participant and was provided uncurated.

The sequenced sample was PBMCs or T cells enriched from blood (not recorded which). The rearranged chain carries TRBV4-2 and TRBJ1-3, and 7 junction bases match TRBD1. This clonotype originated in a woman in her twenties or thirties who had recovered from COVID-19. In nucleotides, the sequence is TGTGCCAGCAGCCACCGAGCGACAGGGAAAGGAAACACCATATATTTT. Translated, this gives CASSHRATGKGNTIYF.